This record looks at one T cell receptor beta chain sequence and its context. The antigen remains unidentified. The sample belongs to a study of cytomegalovirus exposure and HLA in healthy donors. Points from the study as a whole: The authors assumed roughly uniform sequencing depth across donors for presence/absence analyses. A classifier reportedly called cytomegalovirus status with high sensitivity and specificity.

The CDR3 has 15 residues. Per the germline V gene, CDR1 is SGHRS and CDR2 is YFSETQ. The J segment lost 3 bases and the V segment lost 4 bases, leaving 7 bases of the junction unmatched. PCR involved 60 Vbeta and 13 Jbeta primers. Study processing details: In a later analysis, of around 80 million unique beta chains, roughly 10 million appeared in at least two donors. Using immunoSEQ multiplex PCR, the repertoire was profiled, and TCRdb retains in-frame clones only, with some absent. V, J and clone size are taken as reported in that table, and D and trimming were inferred from the DNA itself. The repertoire holds some 140,000 clones, with 70% to 85% as singletons.

The V call is TRBV5-1, the J call TRBJ2-1; the match to TRBD1 covers 7 bases. This clonotype was sampled from a woman in her 50s in good health and CMV-seropositive. Source material: PBMCs. In nucleotides, the CDR3 is TGCGCCAGCAGCGATCCACGGGACAGCTACAATGAGCAGTTCTTC. This codes for CASSDPRDSYNEQFF.